This entry concerns a single T cell receptor (beta chain). Its specificity is not known. This sample is drawn from a study of cytomegalovirus exposure and HLA in healthy donors. It was with 60 Vbeta and 13 Jbeta primers that the PCR ran. TCRdb's copy holds only in-frame clones and misses some; the assay was immunoSEQ multiplex PCR. The sample has about 180,000 clones, roughly 80% seen once; the top ten hold approximately 2.4%. Study-level points and caveats: Productive status was seen about 87% or about 30% of the time for most TCR beta V segments in an earlier analysis. Sequencing depth roughly uniform across donors was assumed in presence/absence analyses. With later analysis, a missense DCLRE1C variant became linked to TCR beta V- and J-gene trimming.

Trimming pared 4 bases from V and 2 bases from J, leaving 6 bases between. The germline V gene encodes CDR1 SQVTM and CDR2 ANQGSEA. This CDR3 spans 13 amino acids. The material sequenced was PBMCs. The source is a female donor in good health and CMV-seronegative. The V and J genes are TRBV29-1 and TRBJ2-6; D gene uncertain. The CDR3 sequence: CSVARPGANVLTF. Here the CDR3 DNA reads TGCAGCGTTGCTAGGCCTGGGGCCAACGTCCTGACTTTC. Drawing the rest from reference TRBV29-1 and TRBJ2-6, the complete variable domain is SAVISQKPSRDICQRGTSLTIQCQVDSQVTMMFWYRQQPGQSLTLIATANQGSEATYESGFVIDKFPISRPNLTFSTLTVSNMSPEDSSIYLCSVARPGANVLTFGAGSRLTVL.